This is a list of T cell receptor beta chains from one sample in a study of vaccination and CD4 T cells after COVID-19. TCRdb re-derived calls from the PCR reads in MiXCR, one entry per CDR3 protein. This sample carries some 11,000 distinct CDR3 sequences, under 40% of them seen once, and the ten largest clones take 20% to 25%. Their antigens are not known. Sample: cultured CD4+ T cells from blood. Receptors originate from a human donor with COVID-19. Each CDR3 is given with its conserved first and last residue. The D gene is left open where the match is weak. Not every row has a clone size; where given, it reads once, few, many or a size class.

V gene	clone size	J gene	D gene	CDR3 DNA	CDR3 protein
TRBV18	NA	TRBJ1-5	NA	TGTGCCAGCTCACACGGGGTTAGCAATCAGCCCCAGCATTTT	CASSHGVSNQPQHF
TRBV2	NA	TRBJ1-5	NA	TGTGCCAGCAGTGACCGGGGACGGCAACAGCCCCAGCATTTT	CASSDRGRQQPQHF
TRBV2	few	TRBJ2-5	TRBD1	TGTGCCGCCCATTGGGACAGGGAAGGGGAGACCCAGTACTTC	CAAHWDREGETQYF
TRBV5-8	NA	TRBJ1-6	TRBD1	TGTGCCAGCAGCAAAAACAGGGGAGGGAGTTCACCCCTCCACTTT	CASSKNRGGSSPLHF
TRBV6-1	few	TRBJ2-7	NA	TGTGCCAGCAGTGATAGAGGGACCCCCTACGAGCAGTACTTC	CASSDRGTPYEQYF
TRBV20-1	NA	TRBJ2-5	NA	TGCAGTGCTAGAGATGATATGAAGGGGGAGGCCCAGTACTTC	CSARDDMKGEAQYF
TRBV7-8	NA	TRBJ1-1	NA	TGTGCCAGCAGCTTATTGATCAGCACTGAAGCTTTCTTT	CASSLLISTEAFF
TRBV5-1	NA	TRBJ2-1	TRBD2	TGCGCCAGCAGCCCTTCGAGCGGGGGGCTCTACAATGAGCAGTTCTTC	CASSPSSGGLYNEQFF
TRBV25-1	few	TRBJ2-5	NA	TGTGCCAGCGTACCGGGACAACCTCAAGAGACCCAGTACTTC	CASVPGQPQETQYF
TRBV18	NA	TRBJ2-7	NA	TGTGCCAGCTCGTCTAGGGCAGTAGGGGCCTACGAGCAGTACTTC	CASSSRAVGAYEQYF